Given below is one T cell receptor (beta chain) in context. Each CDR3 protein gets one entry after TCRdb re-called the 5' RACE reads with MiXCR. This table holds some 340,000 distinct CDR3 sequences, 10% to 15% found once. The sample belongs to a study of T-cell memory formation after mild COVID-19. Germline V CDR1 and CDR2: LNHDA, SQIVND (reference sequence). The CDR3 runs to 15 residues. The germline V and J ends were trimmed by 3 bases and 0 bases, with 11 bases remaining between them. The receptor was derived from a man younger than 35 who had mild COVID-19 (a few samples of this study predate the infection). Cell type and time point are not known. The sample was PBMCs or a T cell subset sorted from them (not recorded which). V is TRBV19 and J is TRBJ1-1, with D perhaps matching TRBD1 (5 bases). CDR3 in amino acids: CASSIGGTVNTEAFF. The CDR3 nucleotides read TGTGCCAGTAGTATCGGGGGAACAGTGAACACTGAAGCTTTCTTT. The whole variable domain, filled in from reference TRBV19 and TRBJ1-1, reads DGGITQSPKYLFRKEGQNVTLSCEQNLNHDAMYWYRQDPGQGLRLIYYSQIVNDFQKGDIAEGYSVSREKKESFPLTVTSAQKNPTAFYLCASSIGGTVNTEAFFGQGTRLTVV.